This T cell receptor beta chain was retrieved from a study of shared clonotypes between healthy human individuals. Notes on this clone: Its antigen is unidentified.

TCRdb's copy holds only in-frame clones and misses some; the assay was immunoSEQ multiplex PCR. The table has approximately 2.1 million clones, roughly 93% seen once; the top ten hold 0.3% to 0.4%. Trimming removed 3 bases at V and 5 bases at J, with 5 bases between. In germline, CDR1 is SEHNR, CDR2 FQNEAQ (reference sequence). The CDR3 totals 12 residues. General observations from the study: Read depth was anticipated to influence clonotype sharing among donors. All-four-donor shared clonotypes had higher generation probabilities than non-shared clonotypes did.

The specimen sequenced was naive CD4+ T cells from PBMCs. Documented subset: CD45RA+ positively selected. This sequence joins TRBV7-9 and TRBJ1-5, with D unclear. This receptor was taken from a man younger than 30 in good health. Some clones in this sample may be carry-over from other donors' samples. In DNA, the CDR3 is TGTGCCAGCAGCTTTATAGATCAGCCCCAGCATTTT. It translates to CASSFIDQPQHF.